The entry below gives a single T cell receptor (beta chain) sequence along with its context. No antigen is known for it. Generated by immunoSEQ multiplex PCR, the TCRdb table keeps only in-frame clones and is missing some. This table holds roughly 20,000 clones, about 70% found once. The sample is drawn from a study of vaccination effects on CD4 cells after COVID-19. Before sequencing, viral peptide pools were used by the ViraFEST assay to expand antigen-specific CD4+ T cells. Researchers isolated CD4+ T cells once approximately eleven days of culture had elapsed. Every well housed roughly 2.1 million PBMC, which grew in culture alongside 10 IU/ml IL-2 and around 10 ug/ml peptides. Each culture had half its medium swapped for IL-2 medium on days 3 and 7. The sample here was CD4+ T cells from PBMCs cultured with HCoV-229E spike peptides, taken before COVID-19 vaccination. The TCR was taken from a human donor who received a COVID-19 vaccine.

CDR3 sequence reads: CSVGRAGYGYTF. The CDR3, as DNA: TGCAGCGTTGGGAGGGCAGGCTATGGCTACACCTTC. This chain connects TRBV29-1 to TRBJ1-2; D remains unclear. The CDR3 consists of 12 residues. Germline loops: CDR1 SQVTM, CDR2 ANQGSEA. The V and J ends lost 4 bases and 4 bases respectively, with 10 bases between them.